The rows below give T cell receptor beta chains drawn from one sample of a study of T-cell reconstitution after alpha-beta-depleted transplantation in children. In TCRdb, the PCR reads were re-called with MiXCR into one record per CDR3 protein. The sample has around 120,000 distinct CDR3 sequences, under 30% seen once; the top ten hold more than 9%. This specimen was PBMCs, mostly from graft donor cells, taken 180 days after TCRalphabeta/CD19-depleted stem cell transplant. Source of these receptors: a male patient aged 2 to 10 who had a stem cell transplant for chronic granulomatous disease, so the T cells may come from the graft donor. Both conserved end residues are part of each CDR3. D genes are given only for firm matches. The size entry is marked missing in some rows and otherwise reads once, few, many or a size class.

j_gene: TRBJ2-7; abundance: NA; d_gene: NA; v_gene: TRBV7-9; CDR3aa: CASSLVGHYEQYF; CDR3nt: TGTGCCAGCAGCTTAGTTGGGCACTACGAGCAGTACTTC
j_gene: TRBJ2-2; abundance: NA; d_gene: NA; v_gene: TRBV15; CDR3aa: CATSRVPGTSTGELFF; CDR3nt: TGTGCCACCAGCAGAGTGCCAGGGACGTCAACCGGGGAGCTGTTTTTT
j_gene: TRBJ2-5; abundance: NA; d_gene: TRBD1; v_gene: TRBV13; CDR3aa: CASSITGTGNQETQYF; CDR3nt: TGTGCCAGCAGCATCACCGGGACAGGGAACCAAGAGACCCAGTACTTC
j_gene: TRBJ2-7; abundance: NA; d_gene: NA; v_gene: TRBV24-1; CDR3aa: CATSETIHGKQYF; CDR3nt: TGTGCCACCAGTGAAACGATCCATGGTAAGCAGTACTTC
j_gene: TRBJ2-1; abundance: few; d_gene: NA; v_gene: TRBV12-3/TRBV12-4; CDR3aa: CASSLRSTYNEQFF; CDR3nt: TGTGCCAGCAGTTTGAGGAGCACCTACAATGAGCAGTTCTTC
j_gene: TRBJ2-3; abundance: NA; d_gene: NA; v_gene: TRBV7-9; CDR3aa: CASSTGDIRDTQYF; CDR3nt: TGTGCCAGCAGCACGGGGGATATCAGGGATACGCAGTATTTT
j_gene: TRBJ2-7; abundance: few; d_gene: TRBD2; v_gene: TRBV5-1; CDR3aa: CASSLLAGGGEQYF; CDR3nt: TGCGCCAGCAGCTTGTTGGCGGGAGGTGGCGAGCAGTACTTC
j_gene: TRBJ2-2; abundance: many; d_gene: TRBD2; v_gene: TRBV2; CDR3aa: CASSEYVGEGTGELFF; CDR3nt: TGTGCCAGCAGTGAATACGTGGGGGAGGGGACCGGGGAGCTGTTTTTT
j_gene: TRBJ2-1; abundance: NA; d_gene: NA; v_gene: TRBV12-3/TRBV12-4; CDR3aa: CASSLTSNEQFF; CDR3nt: TGTGCCAGCAGTTTAACTAGCAATGAGCAGTTCTTC
j_gene: TRBJ2-3; abundance: NA; d_gene: NA; v_gene: TRBV5-1; CDR3aa: CASSADLARGTDTQYF; CDR3nt: TGCGCCAGCAGCGCCGATCTAGCGAGAGGAACAGATACGCAGTATTTT
j_gene: TRBJ1-5; abundance: many; d_gene: NA; v_gene: TRBV20-1; CDR3aa: CSARETVHPQHF; CDR3nt: TGCAGTGCTAGAGAAACAGTTCATCCCCAGCATTTT
j_gene: TRBJ2-5; abundance: NA; d_gene: TRBD2; v_gene: TRBV19; CDR3aa: CASSIAAGGTRETQYF; CDR3nt: TGTGCCAGTAGTATAGCGGCGGGAGGAACACGGGAGACCCAGTACTTC
j_gene: TRBJ2-3; abundance: NA; d_gene: TRBD2; v_gene: TRBV6-5; CDR3aa: CASSYVGLAGGTTDTQYF; CDR3nt: TGTGCCAGCAGTTACGTCGGACTAGCGGGGGGTACCACAGATACGCAGTATTTT
j_gene: TRBJ2-1; abundance: few; d_gene: NA; v_gene: TRBV4-3; CDR3aa: CASSLSPTYNEQFF; CDR3nt: TGCGCCAGCAGCCTATCGCCGACCTACAATGAGCAGTTCTTC
j_gene: TRBJ2-2; abundance: NA; d_gene: NA; v_gene: TRBV12-3/TRBV12-4; CDR3aa: CASSYVGELFF; CDR3nt: TGTGCCAGCAGCTACGTCGGGGAGCTGTTTTTT
j_gene: TRBJ2-5; abundance: few; d_gene: TRBD2; v_gene: TRBV11-2; CDR3aa: CASSPRPGLAGGLETQYF; CDR3nt: TGTGCCAGCAGCCCCCGACCTGGACTAGCGGGAGGGCTTGAGACCCAGTACTTC
j_gene: TRBJ2-7; abundance: few; d_gene: NA; v_gene: TRBV29-1; CDR3aa: CSVEQGSYEQYF; CDR3nt: TGCAGCGTTGAACAGGGTTCCTACGAGCAGTACTTC
j_gene: TRBJ2-1; abundance: few; d_gene: NA; v_gene: TRBV15; CDR3aa: CATSRDEGSNEQFF; CDR3nt: TGTGCCACCAGCAGAGATGAGGGGTCAAATGAGCAGTTCTTC
j_gene: TRBJ1-2; abundance: many; d_gene: TRBD1; v_gene: TRBV29-1; CDR3aa: CSVEGTGGYTF; CDR3nt: TGCAGCGTTGAAGGGACAGGCGGCTACACCTTC
j_gene: TRBJ2-2; abundance: many; d_gene: NA; v_gene: TRBV15; CDR3aa: CATSRDRAANTGELFF; CDR3nt: TGTGCCACCAGCAGAGATCGGGCAGCGAACACCGGGGAGCTGTTTTTT
j_gene: TRBJ2-3; abundance: NA; d_gene: NA; v_gene: TRBV12-3/TRBV12-4; CDR3aa: CASSLAPGSRADTQYF; CDR3nt: TGTGCCAGCAGTTTAGCTCCGGGATCGCGCGCAGATACGCAGTATTTT
j_gene: TRBJ2-1; abundance: few; d_gene: TRBD2; v_gene: TRBV5-5; CDR3aa: CASRAGLYNEQFF; CDR3nt: TGTGCCAGCAGAGCGGGACTCTACAATGAGCAGTTCTTC
j_gene: TRBJ2-7; abundance: many; d_gene: NA; v_gene: TRBV18; CDR3aa: CASSPPVGGGVTYEQYF; CDR3nt: TGTGCCAGCTCACCACCCGTGGGAGGAGGGGTCACATACGAGCAGTACTTC
j_gene: TRBJ2-1; abundance: NA; d_gene: TRBD2; v_gene: TRBV5-1; CDR3aa: CASSLTSGRLDEQFF; CDR3nt: TGCGCCAGCAGCCTGACTAGCGGGAGACTCGATGAGCAGTTCTTC
j_gene: TRBJ2-7; abundance: NA; d_gene: TRBD2; v_gene: TRBV9; CDR3aa: CASSVGGGTYEQYF; CDR3nt: TGTGCCAGCAGCGTAGGGGGGGGTACCTACGAGCAGTACTTC
j_gene: TRBJ2-2; abundance: NA; d_gene: NA; v_gene: TRBV29-1; CDR3aa: CSVETKVGPGVTGELFF; CDR3nt: TGCAGCGTTGAAACAAAAGTGGGCCCAGGGGTCACCGGGGAGCTGTTTTTT
j_gene: TRBJ2-5; abundance: NA; d_gene: TRBD2; v_gene: TRBV12-3/TRBV12-4; CDR3aa: CASSNDSGRGQETQYF; CDR3nt: TGTGCCAGCAGCAACGATAGCGGGAGGGGCCAAGAGACCCAGTACTTC
j_gene: TRBJ1-6; abundance: NA; d_gene: TRBD1; v_gene: TRBV12-3/TRBV12-4; CDR3aa: CASRPQGANSPLHF; CDR3nt: TGTGCCAGCAGACCCCAGGGGGCCAATTCACCCCTCCACTTT
j_gene: TRBJ2-2; abundance: NA; d_gene: NA; v_gene: TRBV27; CDR3aa: CASSYGITVGELFF; CDR3nt: TGTGCCAGCAGTTACGGGATTACGGTTGGGGAGCTGTTTTTT
j_gene: TRBJ2-2; abundance: many; d_gene: NA; v_gene: TRBV15; CDR3aa: CATSRGQGYTGELFF; CDR3nt: TGTGCCACCAGCAGAGGTCAGGGGTACACCGGGGAGCTGTTTTTT
j_gene: TRBJ2-7; abundance: many; d_gene: TRBD2; v_gene: TRBV29-1; CDR3aa: CSVVLAVAGDEQYF; CDR3nt: TGCAGCGTTGTCTTGGCTGTTGCGGGAGACGAGCAGTACTTC
j_gene: TRBJ1-2; abundance: NA; d_gene: TRBD1; v_gene: TRBV7-9; CDR3aa: CASRPRGQGVYGYTF; CDR3nt: TGTGCCAGCAGACCTCGAGGACAGGGGGTCTATGGCTACACCTTC
j_gene: TRBJ2-1; abundance: NA; d_gene: TRBD2; v_gene: TRBV10-3; CDR3aa: CAIKRGNEQFF; CDR3nt: TGTGCCATCAAGCGGGGCAATGAGCAGTTCTTC
j_gene: TRBJ2-3; abundance: NA; d_gene: TRBD1; v_gene: TRBV5-1; CDR3aa: CASSLTGTGSTDTQYF; CDR3nt: TGCGCCAGCAGCCTGACCGGGACAGGCAGCACAGATACGCAGTATTTT
j_gene: TRBJ2-1; abundance: many; d_gene: TRBD2; v_gene: TRBV9; CDR3aa: CASSPLGVAGYNEQFF; CDR3nt: TGTGCCAGCAGCCCCCTCGGGGTAGCGGGATACAATGAGCAGTTCTTC
j_gene: TRBJ2-2; abundance: many; d_gene: TRBD1; v_gene: TRBV2; CDR3aa: CASTGGGTGELFF; CDR3nt: TGTGCCAGTACAGGGGGCGGCACCGGGGAGCTGTTTTTT
j_gene: TRBJ2-7; abundance: NA; d_gene: TRBD2; v_gene: TRBV29-1; CDR3aa: CSVVSHSGSYSYEQYF; CDR3nt: TGCAGCGTTGTCAGCCATAGCGGGAGCTACTCCTACGAGCAGTACTTC
j_gene: TRBJ1-2; abundance: NA; d_gene: NA; v_gene: TRBV7-9; CDR3aa: CASGTRTVLNGYTF; CDR3nt: TGTGCCAGCGGAACACGGACAGTATTGAATGGCTACACCTTC
j_gene: TRBJ2-5; abundance: NA; d_gene: NA; v_gene: TRBV5-5; CDR3aa: CASNVLQTKGETQYF; CDR3nt: TGTGCCAGCAACGTCCTACAGACAAAGGGAGAGACCCAGTACTTC
j_gene: TRBJ2-1; abundance: few; d_gene: TRBD2; v_gene: TRBV5-1; CDR3aa: CASSLIPKLSGRAIPFPNEQFF; CDR3nt: TGCGCCAGCAGCTTGATCCCCAAGCTCAGCGGGAGGGCCATTCCCTTCCCCAATGAGCAGTTCTTC
j_gene: TRBJ2-2; abundance: NA; d_gene: NA; v_gene: TRBV30; CDR3aa: CAWSVRAGLNTGELFF; CDR3nt: TGTGCCTGGAGTGTACGGGCAGGCCTGAACACCGGGGAGCTGTTTTTT
j_gene: TRBJ1-1; abundance: many; d_gene: NA; v_gene: TRBV9; CDR3aa: CASSVARGTEAFF; CDR3nt: TGTGCCAGCAGCGTAGCCAGAGGGACTGAAGCTTTCTTT
j_gene: TRBJ2-3; abundance: NA; d_gene: NA; v_gene: TRBV27; CDR3aa: CASSTGRVPQYF; CDR3nt: TGTGCCAGCAGTACGGGCAGGGTCCCCCAGTATTTT
j_gene: TRBJ2-7; abundance: NA; d_gene: NA; v_gene: TRBV20-1; CDR3aa: CSARVAVAYEQYF; CDR3nt: TGCAGTGCTAGAGTAGCGGTGGCCTACGAGCAGTACTTC
j_gene: TRBJ2-7; abundance: few; d_gene: NA; v_gene: TRBV20-1; CDR3aa: CSARDNIPSYEQYF; CDR3nt: TGCAGTGCTAGGGATAATATTCCCTCCTACGAGCAGTACTTC
j_gene: TRBJ1-1; abundance: few; d_gene: NA; v_gene: TRBV12-2; CDR3aa: CASRLPDSSLNTEAFF; CDR3nt: TGTGCAAGTCGCTTACCTGACTCTTCGCTGAACACTGAAGCTTTCTTT
j_gene: TRBJ2-3; abundance: NA; d_gene: NA; v_gene: TRBV20-1; CDR3aa: CSAGRRQGGSDTQYF; CDR3nt: TGCAGTGCTGGGCGACGACAGGGAGGATCAGATACGCAGTATTTT
j_gene: TRBJ2-3; abundance: NA; d_gene: NA; v_gene: TRBV12-3/TRBV12-4; CDR3aa: CASTLEIGPFTDTQYF; CDR3nt: TGTGCCAGCACCCTGGAGATAGGTCCTTTCACAGATACGCAGTATTTT
j_gene: TRBJ2-7; abundance: many; d_gene: NA; v_gene: TRBV28; CDR3aa: CASRVGAPVEQYF; CDR3nt: TGTGCCAGCAGGGTGGGAGCCCCCGTCGAGCAGTACTTC
j_gene: TRBJ1-4; abundance: NA; d_gene: NA; v_gene: TRBV4-2; CDR3aa: CASSQVADNEKLFF; CDR3nt: TGTGCCAGCAGCCAAGTTGCGGATAATGAAAAACTGTTTTTT
j_gene: TRBJ2-1; abundance: few; d_gene: NA; v_gene: TRBV10-3; CDR3aa: CAISEGEKQFF; CDR3nt: TGTGCCATCAGTGAGGGGGAAAAGCAGTTCTTC
j_gene: TRBJ2-3; abundance: medium-sized; d_gene: NA; v_gene: TRBV7-2; CDR3aa: CASSSQGGNTDTQYF; CDR3nt: TGTGCCAGCAGCTCCCAGGGGGGAAACACAGATACGCAGTATTTT
j_gene: TRBJ2-5; abundance: NA; d_gene: TRBD2; v_gene: TRBV28; CDR3aa: CASTLSGGGQETQYF; CDR3nt: TGTGCCAGCACCCTATCGGGAGGAGGCCAAGAGACCCAGTACTTC
j_gene: TRBJ2-1; abundance: many; d_gene: TRBD2; v_gene: TRBV20-1; CDR3aa: CSAGTTSYNEQFF; CDR3nt: TGCAGTGCCGGGACTACCTCCTACAATGAGCAGTTCTTC
j_gene: TRBJ2-7; abundance: few; d_gene: TRBD1; v_gene: TRBV12-3/TRBV12-4; CDR3aa: CASSLGQGSIRYF; CDR3nt: TGTGCCAGCAGTCTTGGACAGGGGTCCATTCGGTACTTC
j_gene: TRBJ2-4; abundance: many; d_gene: TRBD1; v_gene: TRBV28; CDR3aa: CASSPRQGVAKNIQYF; CDR3nt: TGTGCCAGCAGTCCCCGACAGGGTGTAGCCAAAAACATTCAGTACTTC
j_gene: TRBJ2-7; abundance: many; d_gene: TRBD1; v_gene: TRBV7-6; CDR3aa: CASSAGTGGTYEQYF; CDR3nt: TGTGCCAGCAGCGCTGGGACAGGGGGCACCTACGAGCAGTACTTC